This T cell receptor beta chain appears in the sequencing data of a study of cytomegalovirus exposure and HLA in healthy donors. The CDR3 consists of 15 residues. CDR1 and CDR2 from the germline V gene are SGHTA and FQGNSA. Trimming pared 5 bases from V and 0 bases from J, leaving 11 bases between. PCR primers comprised 60 Vbeta and 13 Jbeta primers. Here immunoSEQ multiplex PCR was the method, and the copy in TCRdb shows in-frame clones only, minus some. The table records 75,000 to 95,000 clones, roughly four fifths of them present only once. The receptor was derived from a woman aged 40-49 years in good health and CMV-seropositive. The V and J genes are TRBV7-2 and TRBJ1-3; D is unclear. Sequenced sample: PBMCs. CDR3 in DNA: TGTGCCAGCAGCCGAGTCGTAACCTCTGGAAACACCATATATTTT. Amino acids: CASSRVVTSGNTIYF.